These T cell receptor beta chains were read from a single sample in a study of blood T cells in healthy people across ages. TCRdb reprocessed the 5' RACE reads via MiXCR and lists one record per CDR3 protein. The table records roughly 1,500,000 distinct CDR3 sequences, 30% to 40% of them present only once. Sequenced: blood. These receptors were obtained from a woman in her thirties in good health. Both conserved end residues are part of each CDR3. D genes are given only for firm matches. Not all rows give a size; the values are once, few, many and, for expanded clones, a class.

V	D	size	J	DNA	CDR3
TRBV20-1	-	many	TRBJ2-5	TGCAGTGCTAGAGATGGGGCAGGGGCCCAAGAGACCCAGTACTTC	CSARDGAGAQETQYF
TRBV28	TRBD1	-	TRBJ2-3	TGTGCCAGCAGTCCCGCCCTCCGGGACAGACTCACAGATACGCAGTATTTT	CASSPALRDRLTDTQYF
TRBV14	-	-	TRBJ1-2	TGTGCCAGCAGCCAAGATTGGCGGACCTATGGCTACACCTTC	CASSQDWRTYGYTF
TRBV20-1	-	few	TRBJ2-7	TGCAGTGCTAGAGACCGAGCGGCCTTATCCTACGAGCAGTACTTC	CSARDRAALSYEQYF
TRBV27	TRBD1	-	TRBJ2-1	TGTGCCAGCAGTTCCGGGACAGGGGGCTCCTACAATGAGCAGTTCTTC	CASSSGTGGSYNEQFF
TRBV27	-	-	TRBJ2-7	TGTGCCAGCCGGGACGTTACCTACGAGCGGTACTTC	CASRDVTYERYF
TRBV9	-	-	TRBJ1-1	TGTGCCAGCAGCGGGGAGAGGGACAACCTCTTACAAGCTTTCTTT	CASSGERDNLLQAFF
TRBV29-1	TRBD1	-	TRBJ1-5	TGCAGCGTGGGGACAGGGGGCCGGCAGCCCCAGCATTTT	CSVGTGGRQPQHF
TRBV5-6	-	few	TRBJ2-6	TGTGCCAGCAGGTATACAGGCGAGTCTGGGGCCAACGTCCTGACTTTC	CASRYTGESGANVLTF
TRBV15	TRBD2	many	TRBJ2-1	TGTGCCACCAGCTTAGCGGGGGGAGGCAATGAGCAGTTCTTC	CATSLAGGGNEQFF
TRBV5-1	-	many	TRBJ2-7	TGCGCCAGCAGCTTGGGACAGTCCTACGAGCAGTACTTC	CASSLGQSYEQYF
TRBV27	TRBD2	many	TRBJ2-1	TGTGCCAGCAGTCATCGGCTAGCGGGGGAGGGGGAGCAGTTCTTC	CASSHRLAGEGEQFF
TRBV20-1	TRBD2	few	TRBJ2-5	TGCAGTGCTAGATATCTAGCGGGAGCGAAAGAGACCCAGTACTTC	CSARYLAGAKETQYF
TRBV27	-	-	TRBJ2-4	TGTGCCAGCAGTTTATCGTCCGGGAACCTACGAGGGCAGTACTTC	CASSLSSGNLRGQYF
TRBV27	TRBD1	-	TRBJ1-1	TGTGCCAGCGGTGGACAGGGGACTGAAGCTTTCTTT	CASGGQGTEAFF
TRBV11-2	-	-	TRBJ2-5	TGTGCCAGCAGCTTAGCTAGGTCTCACTCCGGAGAGACCCAGTACTTC	CASSLARSHSGETQYF
TRBV11-2	-	-	TRBJ2-7	TGTGCCAGCAGTTTGTCCGGGGGATCGGGCGAGCAGTACTTC	CASSLSGGSGEQYF
TRBV12-3/TRBV12-4	-	few	TRBJ2-5	TGTGCCAGCACCCCTCGACCCAGGGCCCAGTACTTC	CASTPRPRAQYF
TRBV10-3	-	-	TRBJ2-5	TGTGCCATCAGTGGCGCCGAGACTAGGGCTCGCGAGACCCAGTACTTC	CAISGAETRARETQYF
TRBV12-5	-	-	TRBJ2-5	TGTGCTAGTGGTTCCGACAAAATCATAGGACCGCAAGTGTACTTC	CASGSDKIIGPQVYF
TRBV7-9	TRBD2	-	TRBJ2-5	TGTGCCAGCAGACTACTAGCGGGAGAGGAGACCCAGTACTTC	CASRLLAGEETQYF
TRBV6-2/TRBV6-3	-	-	TRBJ2-4	TGTGCCAGCAGGCCAGACACACTGCTAGCCAAAAACATTCAGTACTTC	CASRPDTLLAKNIQYF
TRBV6-2/TRBV6-3	-	many	TRBJ2-7	TGTGCCAGCAGGGATGACCTGCCCAACGTTCCCTACGAGCAGTACTTC	CASRDDLPNVPYEQYF
TRBV20-1	TRBD2	-	TRBJ2-7	TGCAGTGCTAGAGATCTAGTGGCTAGCGGGAGGATATCCCACGAGCAGTACTTC	CSARDLVASGRISHEQYF
TRBV29-1	-	many	TRBJ2-7	TGCAGCGTGCGCCTGGGCTACGAGCAGTACTTC	CSVRLGYEQYF
TRBV9	TRBD2	-	TRBJ2-7	TGTGCCAGCAGCGTGGGTAGCGGGAGCTACGAGCAGTACTTC	CASSVGSGSYEQYF
TRBV20-1	TRBD2	-	TRBJ2-3	TGCAGTGCTGGAGGACTAGTCGCAGATACGCGGTATTTT	CSAGGLVADTRYF
TRBV12-3/TRBV12-4	TRBD1	-	TRBJ2-1	TGTGCCAGCACCCCGACAGGGATCAATGATGAGCAGTTCTTC	CASTPTGINDEQFF
TRBV7-2	-	many	TRBJ1-2	TGTGCCAGCAGCTTAGGGGGGGAAGAGGGCTACACCTTC	CASSLGGEEGYTF
TRBV5-1	TRBD2	-	TRBJ2-3	TGCGCCAGCAGCTCTATATCGACTAGCATTGGCACAGATACGCAGTATTTT	CASSSISTSIGTDTQYF
TRBV7-9	-	-	TRBJ2-3	TGTGCCAGCAGCTTATCACTTGGAGCAGATACGCAGTATTTT	CASSLSLGADTQYF
TRBV4-1	-	few	TRBJ2-2	TGCGCCAGCAGCCAAGCCCGGGGATTAAACACCGGGGAGCTGTTTTTT	CASSQARGLNTGELFF
TRBV6-1	-	-	TRBJ2-7	TGTGCCAGCAGTGCCTACAGGGAGCCCTACGAGCAGTACTTC	CASSAYREPYEQYF